The 3 T cell receptor beta chains below come from one sample, sequenced in a study of siplizumab effects on memory and regulatory T cells. Clones were sequenced by immunoSEQ multiplex PCR, and TCRdb holds only the in-frame ones, with some missing. The table records about 63,000 clones, around four fifths of them present only once. Sequencing was carried out using memory CD4+ T cells sorted from blood. These receptors were taken from a human donor in good health.

CDR3 protein: CASSYRGVYGYTF. CDR3 DNA: TGTGCCAGCAGTTACCGGGGAGTCTATGGCTACACCTTC. The chain couples TRBV6-5 to TRBJ1-2; D gene uncertain. The length of the CDR3 is 13 residues. CDR1 and CDR2 from the germline V gene are MNHEY and SVGAGI. V shed 2 bases and J shed 4 bases, with 8 bases lying between them.

This chain uses TRBV28 with TRBJ2-7; D could derive from TRBD1 or TRBD2 (5 bases each). Between the trimmed V and J ends, which lost 10 bases and 2 bases, there was a span of 15 bases. Germline-derived CDR1 and CDR2 are MDHEN and SYDVKM. The CDR3 consists of 13 residues. The CDR3 sequence is CATVGWGTYEQYF. The DNA of the CDR3 is TGTGCCACAGTTGGGTGGGGGACCTACGAGCAGTACTTC.

This clone was detected a few times. The gene calls are TRBV7-6 and TRBJ2-2; a weak D match, TRBD1 (6 bases). CDR1 SGHVS and CDR2 FNYEAQ come from the germline V gene. The CDR3 has 13 amino acids. V lost 7 bases and J lost 6, with 12 bases in between. CDR3 nucleotides: TGTGCCAGCAACCCCCCAGGGGCCGGGGAGCTGTTTTTT. As protein: CASNPPGAGELFF.